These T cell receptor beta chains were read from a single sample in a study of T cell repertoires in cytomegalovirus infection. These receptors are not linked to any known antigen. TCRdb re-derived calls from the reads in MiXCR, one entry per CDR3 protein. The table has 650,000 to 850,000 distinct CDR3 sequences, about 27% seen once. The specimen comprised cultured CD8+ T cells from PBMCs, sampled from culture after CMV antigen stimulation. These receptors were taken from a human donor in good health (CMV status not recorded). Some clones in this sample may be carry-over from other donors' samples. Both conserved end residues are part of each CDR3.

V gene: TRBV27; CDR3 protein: CASGGAITEAFF
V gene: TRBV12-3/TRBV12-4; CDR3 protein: CASRDSVTDTQYF
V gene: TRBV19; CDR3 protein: CASTLAGFSYNEQFF
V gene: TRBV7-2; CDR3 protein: CASLSAAVSTDTQYF
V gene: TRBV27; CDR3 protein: CASSPGGHREQFF
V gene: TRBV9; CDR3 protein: CASSVEGSGGTDTQYF
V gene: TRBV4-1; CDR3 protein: CASSQEQGYSNQPQHF
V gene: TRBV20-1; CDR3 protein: CSATGTSGGNIQYF
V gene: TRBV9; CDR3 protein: CASSVGGAEQFF
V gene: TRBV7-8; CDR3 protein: CASSFGTGGVGNEQFF
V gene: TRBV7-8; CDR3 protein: CASSAFPMRTTEAFF
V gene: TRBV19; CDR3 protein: CASSTSSGGLYNEQFF
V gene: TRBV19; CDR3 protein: CAARAGSSYNEQFF